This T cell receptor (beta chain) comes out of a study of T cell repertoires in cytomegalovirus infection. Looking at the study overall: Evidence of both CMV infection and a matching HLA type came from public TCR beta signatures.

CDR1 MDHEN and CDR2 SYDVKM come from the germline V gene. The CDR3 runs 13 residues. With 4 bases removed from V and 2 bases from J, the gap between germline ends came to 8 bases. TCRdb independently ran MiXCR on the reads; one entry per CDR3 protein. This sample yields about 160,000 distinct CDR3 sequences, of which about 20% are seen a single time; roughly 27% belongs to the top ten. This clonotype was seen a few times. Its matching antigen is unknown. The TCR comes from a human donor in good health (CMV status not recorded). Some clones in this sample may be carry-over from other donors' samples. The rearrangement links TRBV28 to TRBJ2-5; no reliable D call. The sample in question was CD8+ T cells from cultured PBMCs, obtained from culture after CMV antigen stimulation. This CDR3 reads CASSSDIQETQYF. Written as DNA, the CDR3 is TGTGCCAGCAGTTCCGACATACAAGAGACCCAGTACTTC. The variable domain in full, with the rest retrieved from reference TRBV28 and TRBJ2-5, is DVKVTQSSRYLVKRTGEKVFLECVQDMDHENMFWYRQDPGLGLRLIYFSYDVKMKEKGDIPEGYSVSREKKERFSLILESASTNQTSMYLCASSSDIQETQYFGPGTRLLVL.